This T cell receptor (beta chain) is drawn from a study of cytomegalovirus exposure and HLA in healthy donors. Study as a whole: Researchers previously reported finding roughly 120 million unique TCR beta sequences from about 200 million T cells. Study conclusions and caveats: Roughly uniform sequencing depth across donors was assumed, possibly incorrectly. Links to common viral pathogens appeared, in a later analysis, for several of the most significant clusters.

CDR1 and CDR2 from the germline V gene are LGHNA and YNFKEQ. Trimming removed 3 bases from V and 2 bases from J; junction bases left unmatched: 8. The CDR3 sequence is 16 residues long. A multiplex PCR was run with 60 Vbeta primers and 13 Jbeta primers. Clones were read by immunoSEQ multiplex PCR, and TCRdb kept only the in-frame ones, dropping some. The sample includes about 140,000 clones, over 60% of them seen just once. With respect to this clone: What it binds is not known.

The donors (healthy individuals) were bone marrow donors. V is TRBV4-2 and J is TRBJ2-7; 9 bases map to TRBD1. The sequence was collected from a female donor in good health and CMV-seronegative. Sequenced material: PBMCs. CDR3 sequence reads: CASSHSRQGVPYEQYF. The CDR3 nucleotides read TGTGCCAGCAGCCATAGTCGACAGGGGGTTCCCTACGAGCAGTACTTC.